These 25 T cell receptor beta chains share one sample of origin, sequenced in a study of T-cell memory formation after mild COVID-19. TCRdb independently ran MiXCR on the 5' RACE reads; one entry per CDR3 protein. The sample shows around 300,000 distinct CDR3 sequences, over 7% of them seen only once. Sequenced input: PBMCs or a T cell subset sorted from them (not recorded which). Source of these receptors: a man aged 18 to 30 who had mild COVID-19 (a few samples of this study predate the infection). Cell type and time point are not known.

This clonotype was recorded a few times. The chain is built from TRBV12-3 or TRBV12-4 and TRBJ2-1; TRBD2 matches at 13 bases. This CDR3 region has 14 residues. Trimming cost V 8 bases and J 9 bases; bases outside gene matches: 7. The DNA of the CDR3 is TGTGCCAGCTTAACTAGCGGGGGGGCGGGTGAGCAGTTCTTC. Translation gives CASLTSGGAGEQFF.

The CDR3 sequence: CASSIDRGTEAFF. CDR3 DNA: TGTGCCAGCAGCATAGACAGGGGCACTGAAGCTTTCTTT. The chain carries TRBV5-5 and TRBJ1-1; 8 bases match TRBD1. Looked up from germline, CDR1 is SGHKS and CDR2 is YYEKEE (reference sequence). The V gene end was trimmed by 4 bases and the J gene end by 4 bases; junction bases not matched to a gene: 3. The CDR3 loop spans 13 amino acids. Using reference TRBV5-5 and TRBJ1-1 for the parts outside the CDR3, the full variable domain is DAGVTQSPTHLIKTRGQQVTLRCSPISGHKSVSWYQQVLGQGPQFIFQYYEKEERGRGNFPDRFSARQFPNYSSELNVNALLLGDSALYLCASSIDRGTEAFFGQGTRLTVV.

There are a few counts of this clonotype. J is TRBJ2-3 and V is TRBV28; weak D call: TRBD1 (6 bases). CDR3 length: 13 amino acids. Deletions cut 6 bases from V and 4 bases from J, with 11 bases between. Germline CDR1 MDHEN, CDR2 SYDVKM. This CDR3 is CASRPAGADTQYF. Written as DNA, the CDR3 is TGTGCCAGCAGACCAGCAGGGGCAGATACGCAGTATTTT.

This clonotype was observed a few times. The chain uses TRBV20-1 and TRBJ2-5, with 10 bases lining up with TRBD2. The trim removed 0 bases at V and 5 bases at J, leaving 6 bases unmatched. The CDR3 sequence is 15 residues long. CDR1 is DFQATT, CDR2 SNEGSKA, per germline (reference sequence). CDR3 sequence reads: CSARDPSSGGETQYF. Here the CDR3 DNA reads TGCAGTGCTAGAGACCCTTCTAGCGGGGGTGAGACCCAGTACTTC.

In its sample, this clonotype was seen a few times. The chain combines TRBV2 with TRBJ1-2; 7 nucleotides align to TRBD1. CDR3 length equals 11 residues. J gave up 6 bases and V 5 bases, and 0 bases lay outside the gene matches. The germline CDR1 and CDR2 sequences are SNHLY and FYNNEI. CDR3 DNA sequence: TGTGCCAGCAGTACAGGGGATGGCTACACCTTC. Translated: CASSTGDGYTF.

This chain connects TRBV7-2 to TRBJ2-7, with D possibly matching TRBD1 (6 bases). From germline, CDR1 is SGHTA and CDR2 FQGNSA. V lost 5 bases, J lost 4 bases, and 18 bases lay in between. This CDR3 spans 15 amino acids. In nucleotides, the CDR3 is TGTGCCAGCAGCACCTACCGGGACACGGGGTACGAGCAGTACGTC. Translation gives CASSTYRDTGYEQYV.

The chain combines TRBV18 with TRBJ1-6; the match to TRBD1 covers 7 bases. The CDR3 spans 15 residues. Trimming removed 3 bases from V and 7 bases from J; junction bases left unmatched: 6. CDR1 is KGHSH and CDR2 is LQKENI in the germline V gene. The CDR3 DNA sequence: TGTGCCAGCTCACCTCTCGGACAGGAGAATTCACCCCTCCACTTT. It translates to CASSPLGQENSPLHF.

The CDR3 DNA reads as TGTGCCAGCAGTTACAGGCAGGGAGGCTCCTACGAGCAGTACTTC. This gives the protein CASSYRQGGSYEQYF. The V call is TRBV6-5, the J call TRBJ2-7; perhaps TRBD2 as D (6 bases). Germline CDR1 and CDR2: MNHEY and SVGAGI. The ends were cut back, 2 bases at V and 0 bases at J, with 11 bases in the middle. The CDR3 has 15 amino acids.

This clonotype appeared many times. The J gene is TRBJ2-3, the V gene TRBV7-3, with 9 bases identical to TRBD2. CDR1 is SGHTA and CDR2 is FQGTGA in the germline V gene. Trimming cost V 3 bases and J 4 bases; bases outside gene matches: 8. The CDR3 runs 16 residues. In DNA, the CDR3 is TGTGCCAGCAGCTTTGCGGGGGGGCCCGCCGCAGATACGCAGTATTTT. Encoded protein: CASSFAGGPAADTQYF.

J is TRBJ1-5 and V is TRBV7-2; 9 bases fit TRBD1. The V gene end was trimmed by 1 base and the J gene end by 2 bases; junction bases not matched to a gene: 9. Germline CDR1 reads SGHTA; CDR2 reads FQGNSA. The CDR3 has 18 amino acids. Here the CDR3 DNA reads TGTGCCAGCAGCTTAGAGCTTACAGGGGGCATGGGCAATCAGCCCCAGCATTTT. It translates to CASSLELTGGMGNQPQHF.

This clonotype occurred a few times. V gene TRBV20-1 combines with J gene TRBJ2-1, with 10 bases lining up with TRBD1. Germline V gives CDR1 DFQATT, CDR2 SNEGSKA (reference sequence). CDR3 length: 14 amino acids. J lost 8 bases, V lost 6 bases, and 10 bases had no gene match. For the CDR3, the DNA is TGCAGTGCCTATCCGGGACAGGGGACGGATGAGCAGTTCTTC. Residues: CSAYPGQGTDEQFF.

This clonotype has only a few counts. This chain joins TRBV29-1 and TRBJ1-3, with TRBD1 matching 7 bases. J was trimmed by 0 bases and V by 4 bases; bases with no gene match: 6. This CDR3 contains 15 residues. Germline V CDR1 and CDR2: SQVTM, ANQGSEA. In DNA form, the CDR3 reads TGCAGCGTTGGGGGACAGCCGAGCTCTGGAAACACCATATATTTT. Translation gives CSVGGQPSSGNTIYF. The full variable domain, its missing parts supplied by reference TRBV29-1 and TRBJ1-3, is SAVISQKPSRDICQRGTSLTIQCQVDSQVTMMFWYRQQPGQSLTLIATANQGSEATYESGFVIDKFPISRPNLTFSTLTVSNMSPEDSSIYLCSVGGQPSSGNTIYFGEGSWLTVV.

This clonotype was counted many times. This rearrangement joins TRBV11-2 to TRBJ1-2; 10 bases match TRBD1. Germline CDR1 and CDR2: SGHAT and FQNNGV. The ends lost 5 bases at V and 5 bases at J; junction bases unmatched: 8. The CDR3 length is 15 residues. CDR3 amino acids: CASSPTDRGWYGYTF. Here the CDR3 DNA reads TGTGCCAGCAGCCCAACGGACAGGGGGTGGTATGGCTACACCTTC.

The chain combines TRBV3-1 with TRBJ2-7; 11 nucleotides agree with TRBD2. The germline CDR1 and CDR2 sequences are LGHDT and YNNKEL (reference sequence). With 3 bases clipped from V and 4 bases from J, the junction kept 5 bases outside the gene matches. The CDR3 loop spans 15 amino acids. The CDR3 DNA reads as TGTGCCAGCAGCCAGGGACTAGCGGTCGGGTACGAGCAGTACTTC. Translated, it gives CASSQGLAVGYEQYF.

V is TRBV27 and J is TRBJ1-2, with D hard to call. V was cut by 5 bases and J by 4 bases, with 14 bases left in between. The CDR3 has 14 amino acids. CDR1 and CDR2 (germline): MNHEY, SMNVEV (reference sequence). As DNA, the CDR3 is TGTGCCAGCAGTGAGAGGTCCCATTCCTATGGCTACACCTTC. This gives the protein CASSERSHSYGYTF.

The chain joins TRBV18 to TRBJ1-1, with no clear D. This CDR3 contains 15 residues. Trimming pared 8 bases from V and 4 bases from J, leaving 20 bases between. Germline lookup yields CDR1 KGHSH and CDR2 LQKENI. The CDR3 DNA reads TGTGCCAGCCCCCCCAAGACTCAAGGTCCCACTGAAGCTTTCTTT. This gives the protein CASPPKTQGPTEAFF.

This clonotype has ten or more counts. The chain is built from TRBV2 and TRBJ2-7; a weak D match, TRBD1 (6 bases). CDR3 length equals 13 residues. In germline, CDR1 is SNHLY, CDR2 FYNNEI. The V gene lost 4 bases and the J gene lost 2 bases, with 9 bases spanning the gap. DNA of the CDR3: TGTGCCAGCAGTGGACAGGCCACCTACGAGCAGTACTTC. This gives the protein CASSGQATYEQYF. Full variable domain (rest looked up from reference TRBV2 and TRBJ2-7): EPEVTQTPSHQVTQMGQEVILRCVPISNHLYFYWYRQILGQKVEFLVSFYNNEISEKSEIFDDQFSVERPDGSNFTLKIRSTKLEDSAMYFCASSGQATYEQYFGPGTRLTVT.

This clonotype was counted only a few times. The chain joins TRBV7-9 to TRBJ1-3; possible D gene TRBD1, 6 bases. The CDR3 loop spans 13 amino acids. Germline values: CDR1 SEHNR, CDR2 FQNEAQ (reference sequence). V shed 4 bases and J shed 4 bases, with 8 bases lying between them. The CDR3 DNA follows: TGTGCCAGCAGCTCGGACAGAGGAAACACCATATATTTT. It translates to CASSSDRGNTIYF.

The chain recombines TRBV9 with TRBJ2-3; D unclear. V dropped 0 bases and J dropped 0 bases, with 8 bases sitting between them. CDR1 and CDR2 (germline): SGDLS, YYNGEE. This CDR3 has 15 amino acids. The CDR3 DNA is TGTGCCAGCAGCGTAGACCCGTTGAGCACAGATACGCAGTATTTT. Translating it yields CASSVDPLSTDTQYF.

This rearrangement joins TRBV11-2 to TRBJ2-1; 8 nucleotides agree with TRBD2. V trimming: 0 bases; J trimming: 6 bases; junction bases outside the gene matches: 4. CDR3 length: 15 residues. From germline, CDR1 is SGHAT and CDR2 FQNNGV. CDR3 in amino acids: CASSLDSGVSNEQFF. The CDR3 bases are TGTGCCAGCAGCTTAGATAGCGGGGTGTCCAATGAGCAGTTCTTC.

The CDR3 bases are TGCAGTGCTAGCCACAGGGCTAATCAGCCCCAGCATTTT. Protein product: CSASHRANQPQHF. This chain connects TRBV20-1 to TRBJ1-5, with D perhaps TRBD1 (6 bases). The CDR3 totals 13 residues. Trimming took 3 bases from V and 4 from J, leaving 10 bases between them. Germline CDR1 and CDR2: DFQATT and SNEGSKA (reference sequence).

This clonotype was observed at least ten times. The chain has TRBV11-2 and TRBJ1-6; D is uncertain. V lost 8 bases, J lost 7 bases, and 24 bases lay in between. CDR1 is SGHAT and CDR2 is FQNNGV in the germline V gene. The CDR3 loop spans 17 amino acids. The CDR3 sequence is CASRQGPHRQLNSPLHF. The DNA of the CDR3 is TGTGCCAGCCGTCAAGGGCCTCATCGGCAGCTAAATTCACCCCTCCACTTT.

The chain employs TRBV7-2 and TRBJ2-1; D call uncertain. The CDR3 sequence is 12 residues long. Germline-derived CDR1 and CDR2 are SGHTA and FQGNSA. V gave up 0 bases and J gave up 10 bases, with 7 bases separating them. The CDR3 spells CASSLASWEQFF. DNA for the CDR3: TGTGCCAGCAGCTTAGCTAGCTGGGAGCAGTTCTTC.

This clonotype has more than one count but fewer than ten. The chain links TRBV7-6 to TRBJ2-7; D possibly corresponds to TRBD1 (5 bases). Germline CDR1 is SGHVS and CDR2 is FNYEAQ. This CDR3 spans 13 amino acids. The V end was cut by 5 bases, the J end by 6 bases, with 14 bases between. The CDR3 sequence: CASSLGALGEQYF. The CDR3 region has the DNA TGTGCCAGCAGCCTTGGGGCCCTAGGCGAGCAGTACTTC.

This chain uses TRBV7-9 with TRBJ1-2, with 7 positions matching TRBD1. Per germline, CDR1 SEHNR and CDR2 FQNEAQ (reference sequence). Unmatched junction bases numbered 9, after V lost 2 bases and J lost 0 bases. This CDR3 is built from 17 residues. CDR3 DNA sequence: TGTGCCAGCAGCTTAACGACAGGGCCGTACCCTAACTATGGCTACACCTTC. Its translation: CASSLTTGPYPNYGYTF. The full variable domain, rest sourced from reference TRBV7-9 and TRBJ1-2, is DTGVSQNPRHKITKRGQNVTFRCDPISEHNRLYWYRQTLGQGPEFLTYFQNEAQLEKSRLLSDRFSAERPKGSFSTLEIQRTEQGDSAMYLCASSLTTGPYPNYGYTFGSGTRLTVV.